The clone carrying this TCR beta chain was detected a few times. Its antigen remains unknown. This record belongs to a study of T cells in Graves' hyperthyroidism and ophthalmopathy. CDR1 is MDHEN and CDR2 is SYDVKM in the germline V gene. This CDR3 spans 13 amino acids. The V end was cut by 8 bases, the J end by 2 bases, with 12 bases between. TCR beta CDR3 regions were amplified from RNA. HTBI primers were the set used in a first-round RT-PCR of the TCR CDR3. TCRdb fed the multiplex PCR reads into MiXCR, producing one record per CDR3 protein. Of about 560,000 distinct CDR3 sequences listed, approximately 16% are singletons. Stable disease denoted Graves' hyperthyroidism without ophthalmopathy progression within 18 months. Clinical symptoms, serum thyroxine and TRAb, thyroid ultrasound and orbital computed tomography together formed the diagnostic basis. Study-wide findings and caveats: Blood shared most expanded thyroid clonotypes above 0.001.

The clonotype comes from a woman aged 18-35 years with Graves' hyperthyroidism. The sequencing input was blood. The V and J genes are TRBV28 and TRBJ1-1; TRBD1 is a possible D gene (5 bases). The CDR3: CASPGGDNTEAFF. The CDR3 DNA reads TGTGCCAGCCCCGGGGGAGACAACACTGAAGCTTTCTTT.